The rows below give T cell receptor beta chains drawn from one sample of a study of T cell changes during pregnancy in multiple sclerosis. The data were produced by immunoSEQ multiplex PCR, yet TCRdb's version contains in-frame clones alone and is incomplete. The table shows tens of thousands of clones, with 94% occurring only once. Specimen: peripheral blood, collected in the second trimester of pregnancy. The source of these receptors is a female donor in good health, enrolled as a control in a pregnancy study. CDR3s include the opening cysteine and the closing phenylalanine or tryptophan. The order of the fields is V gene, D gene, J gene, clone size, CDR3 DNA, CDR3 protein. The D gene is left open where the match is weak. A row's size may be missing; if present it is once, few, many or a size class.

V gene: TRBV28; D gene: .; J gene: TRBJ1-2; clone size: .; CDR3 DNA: TGTGCCAGCCGCCAGGCGGGGACTGATAACTATGGCTACACCTTC; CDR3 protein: CASRQAGTDNYGYTF
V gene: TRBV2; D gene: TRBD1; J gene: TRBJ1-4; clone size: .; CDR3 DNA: TGTGCCAGCAGTAGACAGGGTTTTAATGAAAAACTGTTTTTT; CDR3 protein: CASSRQGFNEKLFF
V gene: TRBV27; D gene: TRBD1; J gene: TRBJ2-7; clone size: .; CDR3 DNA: TGTGCCAGCAGGACCGTAGGGACAGCTTCCTACGAGCAGTACTTC; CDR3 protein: CASRTVGTASYEQYF
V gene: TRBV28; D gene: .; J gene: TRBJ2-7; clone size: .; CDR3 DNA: TGTGCCAGCAGTATCGGACTAGAGCAGTACTTC; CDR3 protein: CASSIGLEQYF
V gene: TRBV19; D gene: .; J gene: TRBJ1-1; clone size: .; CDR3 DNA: TGTGCCAGTAGTACCTCCGGGACTGCCCTAAATGAGAGGTTCTTT; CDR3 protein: CASSTSGTALNERFF
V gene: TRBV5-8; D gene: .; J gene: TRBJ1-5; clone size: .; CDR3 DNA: TGTGCCAGCAGCTACCTGTTGACAGGCGCTGATCAGCCCCAGCATTTT; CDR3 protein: CASSYLLTGADQPQHF
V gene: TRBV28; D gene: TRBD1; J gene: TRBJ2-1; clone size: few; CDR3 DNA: TGTGCCAGCAGTCCGGACAGGGGGATGTACAATGAGCAGTTCTTC; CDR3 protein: CASSPDRGMYNEQFF
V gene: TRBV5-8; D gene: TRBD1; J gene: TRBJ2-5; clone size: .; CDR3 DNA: TGTGCCAGCGGACAGGGATCGGTAGAGACCCAGTACTTC; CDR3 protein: CASGQGSVETQYF
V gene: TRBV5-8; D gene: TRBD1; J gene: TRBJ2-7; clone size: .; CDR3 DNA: TGTGCCAGCAGCTTCCGGGACAGGGGCCCCTACGAGCAGTACTTC; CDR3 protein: CASSFRDRGPYEQYF
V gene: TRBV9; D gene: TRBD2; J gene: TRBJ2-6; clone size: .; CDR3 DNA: TGTGCCAGCAGCCCTAGCGGGAGGGGCCCCTGGACCTCTGGGGCCAACGTCCTGACTTTC; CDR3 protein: CASSPSGRGPWTSGANVLTF
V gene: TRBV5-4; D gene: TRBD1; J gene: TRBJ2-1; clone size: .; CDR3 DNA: TGTGCCAGCAGCCGGGGAGGTGGACAGGGGGATGAGCAGTTCTTC; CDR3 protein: CASSRGGGQGDEQFF
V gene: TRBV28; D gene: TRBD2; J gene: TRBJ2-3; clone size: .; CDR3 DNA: TGTGCCAGCAGTTTCCGGACTAGCGGGAGTCTCTCAGATACGCAGTATTTT; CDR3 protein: CASSFRTSGSLSDTQYF
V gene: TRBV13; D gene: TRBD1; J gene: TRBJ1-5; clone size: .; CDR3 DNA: TGTGCCAGCAGCTTCGGACAGGGCGGGGAGGCCCAGCATTTT; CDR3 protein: CASSFGQGGEAQHF
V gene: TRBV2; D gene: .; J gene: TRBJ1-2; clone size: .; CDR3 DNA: TGTGCCAGCAGTGAAGACCGGCCCAGGGGATATGGCTACACCTTC; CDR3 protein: CASSEDRPRGYGYTF
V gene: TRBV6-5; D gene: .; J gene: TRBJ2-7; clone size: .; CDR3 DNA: TGTGCCAGCAGCCCTGGAGGGCCTTGGAACGAGCAGTACTTC; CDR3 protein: CASSPGGPWNEQYF
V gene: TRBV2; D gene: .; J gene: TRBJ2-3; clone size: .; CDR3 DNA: TGTGCCAGCAGAGAACGGGCAGATACGCAGTATTTT; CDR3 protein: CASRERADTQYF
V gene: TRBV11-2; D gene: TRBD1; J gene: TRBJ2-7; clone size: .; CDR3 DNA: TGTGCCAGCAGCCTGGGACAGGGGGCGTACGAGCAGTACTTC; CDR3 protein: CASSLGQGAYEQYF
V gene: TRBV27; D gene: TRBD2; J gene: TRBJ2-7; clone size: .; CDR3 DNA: TGTGCCAGCAGTTTACTAGCGGGAGCTGGGTACGAGCAGTACTTC; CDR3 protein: CASSLLAGAGYEQYF
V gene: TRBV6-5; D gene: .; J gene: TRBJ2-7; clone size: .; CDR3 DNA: TGTGCCAGCAGTTACTCGGGGGGGCGCTTGTACGAGCAGTACTTC; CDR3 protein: CASSYSGGRLYEQYF
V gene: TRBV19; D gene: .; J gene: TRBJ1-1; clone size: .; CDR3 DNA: TGTGCCAGTAGTATGAGGACACCGAACACTGAAGCTTTCTTT; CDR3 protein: CASSMRTPNTEAFF
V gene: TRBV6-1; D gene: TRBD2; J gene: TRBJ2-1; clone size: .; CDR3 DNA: TGTGCCAGCAGTGAAGCGTCGGGGACTAGCGGGAGTGGAACCTACAATGAGCAGTTCTTC; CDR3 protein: CASSEASGTSGSGTYNEQFF
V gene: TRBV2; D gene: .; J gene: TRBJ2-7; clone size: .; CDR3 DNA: TGTGCCAGCAGTGAAGCGCCGGCGGGCACCTACGAGCAGTACTTC; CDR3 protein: CASSEAPAGTYEQYF
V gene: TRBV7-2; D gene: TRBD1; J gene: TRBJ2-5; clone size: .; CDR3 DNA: TGTGCCAGCAGGCCCTCGGACAGGTTTGGGACCCAGTACTTC; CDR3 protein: CASRPSDRFGTQYF
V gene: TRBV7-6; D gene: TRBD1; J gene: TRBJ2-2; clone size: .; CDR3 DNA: TGTGCCAGCAGCCAGAATATCCGGGACAGGGGTGTTACCGGGGAGCTGTTTTTT; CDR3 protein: CASSQNIRDRGVTGELFF
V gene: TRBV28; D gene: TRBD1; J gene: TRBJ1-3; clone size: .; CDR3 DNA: TGTGCCAGCAGTTCCCCGGGACAGGGGAACACCATATATTTT; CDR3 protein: CASSSPGQGNTIYF
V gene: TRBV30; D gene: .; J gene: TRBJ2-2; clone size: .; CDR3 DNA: TGTGCCTGGAGTGGGACACCGAACACCGGGGAGCTGTTTTTT; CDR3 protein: CAWSGTPNTGELFF
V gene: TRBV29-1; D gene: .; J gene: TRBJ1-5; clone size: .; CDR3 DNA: TGCAGCGTTGGGGCAGGGGTTAGCAATCAGCCCCAGCATTTT; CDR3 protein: CSVGAGVSNQPQHF
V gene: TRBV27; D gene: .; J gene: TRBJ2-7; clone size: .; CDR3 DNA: TGTGCCAGCCGGCTTAACCAGGTTTACGAGCAGTACTTC; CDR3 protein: CASRLNQVYEQYF